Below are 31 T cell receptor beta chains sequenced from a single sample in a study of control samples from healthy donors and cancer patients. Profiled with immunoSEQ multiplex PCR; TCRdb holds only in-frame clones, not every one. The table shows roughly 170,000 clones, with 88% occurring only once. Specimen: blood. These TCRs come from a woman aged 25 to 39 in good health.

The CDR3 reads CASTSTNTGELFF. The CDR3, as DNA: TGTGCCAGCACCTCTACGAACACCGGGGAGCTGTTTTTT. This rearrangement joins TRBV11-2 to TRBJ2-2; no reliable D call. The CDR3 is 13 residues long. The V end was cut by 7 bases, the J end by 0 bases, with 6 bases between. CDR1 is SGHAT, CDR2 FQNNGV, per germline. The whole variable domain, remainder taken from reference TRBV11-2 and TRBJ2-2, is EAGVAQSPRYKIIEKRQSVAFWCNPISGHATLYWYQQILGQGPKLLIQFQNNGVVDDSQLPKDRFSAERLKGVDSTLKIQPAKLEDSAVYLCASTSTNTGELFFGEGSRLTVL.

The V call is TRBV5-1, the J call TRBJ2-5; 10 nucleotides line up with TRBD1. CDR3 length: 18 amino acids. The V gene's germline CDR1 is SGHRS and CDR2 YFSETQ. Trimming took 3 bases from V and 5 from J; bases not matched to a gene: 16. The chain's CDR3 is CASSCQVQPGQGRETQYF. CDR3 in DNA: TGCGCCAGCAGCTGTCAAGTCCAACCGGGACAGGGGAGGGAGACCCAGTACTTC.

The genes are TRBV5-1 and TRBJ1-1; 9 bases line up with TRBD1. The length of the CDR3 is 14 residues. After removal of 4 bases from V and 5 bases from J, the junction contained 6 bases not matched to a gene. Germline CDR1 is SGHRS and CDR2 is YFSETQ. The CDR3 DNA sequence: TGCGCCAGCAGCGCACAGGGGGCGCAGACTGAAGCTTTCTTT. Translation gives CASSAQGAQTEAFF. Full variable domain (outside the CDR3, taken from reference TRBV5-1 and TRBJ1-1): KAGVTQTPRYLIKTRGQQVTLSCSPISGHRSVSWYQQTPGQGLQFLFEYFSETQRNKGNFPGRFSGRQFSNSRSEMNVSTLELGDSALYLCASSAQGAQTEAFFGQGTRLTVV.

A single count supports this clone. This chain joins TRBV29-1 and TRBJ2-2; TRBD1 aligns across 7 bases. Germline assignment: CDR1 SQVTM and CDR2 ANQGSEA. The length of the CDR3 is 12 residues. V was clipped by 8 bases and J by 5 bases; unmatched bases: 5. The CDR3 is CSTYRGTGELFF. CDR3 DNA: TGCAGCACCTACAGGGGAACCGGGGAGCTGTTTTTT.

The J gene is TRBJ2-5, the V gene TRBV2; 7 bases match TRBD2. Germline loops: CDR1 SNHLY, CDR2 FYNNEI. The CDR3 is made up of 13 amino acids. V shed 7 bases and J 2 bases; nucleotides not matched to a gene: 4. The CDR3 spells CASTWGGQETQYF. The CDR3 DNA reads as TGTGCCAGCACGTGGGGGGGGCAAGAGACCCAGTACTTC.

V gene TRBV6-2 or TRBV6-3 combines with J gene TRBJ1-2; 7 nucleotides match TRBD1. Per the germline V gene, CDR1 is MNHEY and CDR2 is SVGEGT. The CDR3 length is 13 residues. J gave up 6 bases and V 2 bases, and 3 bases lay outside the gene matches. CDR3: CASSYEGAHGYTF. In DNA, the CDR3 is TGTGCCAGCAGTTACGAGGGGGCGCATGGCTACACCTTC.

CDR3: CASSTDRGEGYTF. Here the CDR3 DNA reads TGCGCCAGCAGCACGGACAGGGGAGAGGGCTACACCTTC. The chain has TRBV5-1 and TRBJ1-2; TRBD1 aligns across 9 bases. The CDR3 is 13 residues long. CDR1 and CDR2 from the germline V gene are SGHRS and YFSETQ. Unmatched junction bases numbered 6, after V lost 4 bases and J lost 8 bases.

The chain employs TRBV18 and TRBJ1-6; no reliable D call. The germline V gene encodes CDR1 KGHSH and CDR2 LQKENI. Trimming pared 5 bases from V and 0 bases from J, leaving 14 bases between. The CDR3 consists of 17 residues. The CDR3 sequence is CASSALPSSSYNSPLHF. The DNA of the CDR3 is TGTGCCAGCTCAGCTCTTCCTTCTAGCTCCTATAATTCACCCCTCCACTTT.

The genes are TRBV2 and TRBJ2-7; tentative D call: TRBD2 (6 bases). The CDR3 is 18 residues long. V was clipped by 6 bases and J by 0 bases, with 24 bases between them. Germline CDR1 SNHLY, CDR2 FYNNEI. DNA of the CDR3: TGTGCCAGCAGCGGACCGGGAGACTTACGCGGCGGCTCCTACGAGCAGTACTTC. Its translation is CASSGPGDLRGGSYEQYF.

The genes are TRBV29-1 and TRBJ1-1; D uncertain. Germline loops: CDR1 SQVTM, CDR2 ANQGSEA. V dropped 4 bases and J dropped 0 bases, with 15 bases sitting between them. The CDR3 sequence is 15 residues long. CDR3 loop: CSVVPVTQMNTEAFF. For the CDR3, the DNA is TGCAGCGTTGTCCCTGTTACCCAGATGAACACTGAAGCTTTCTTT.

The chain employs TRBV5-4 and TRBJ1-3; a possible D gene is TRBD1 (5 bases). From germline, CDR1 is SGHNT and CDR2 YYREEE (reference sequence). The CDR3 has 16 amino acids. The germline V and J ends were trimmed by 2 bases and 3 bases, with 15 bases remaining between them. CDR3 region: CASSFAQGGLGNTIYF. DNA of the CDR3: TGTGCCAGCAGCTTCGCTCAGGGCGGCCTTGGAAACACCATATATTTT.

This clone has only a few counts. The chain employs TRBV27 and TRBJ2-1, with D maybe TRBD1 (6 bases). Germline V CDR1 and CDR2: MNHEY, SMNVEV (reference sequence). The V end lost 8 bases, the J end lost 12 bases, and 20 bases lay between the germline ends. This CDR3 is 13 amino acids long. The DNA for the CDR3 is TGTGCCAGCCGGCGACAGGCCCGAATGCCGCAGTTCTTC. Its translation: CASRRQARMPQFF.

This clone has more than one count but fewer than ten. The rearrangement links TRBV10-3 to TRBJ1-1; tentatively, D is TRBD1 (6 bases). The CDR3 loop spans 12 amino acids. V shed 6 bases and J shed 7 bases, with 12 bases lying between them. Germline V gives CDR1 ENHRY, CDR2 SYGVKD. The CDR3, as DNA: TGTGCCATCAGCGGGACAACCGGTGAAGCTTTCTTT. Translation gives CAISGTTGEAFF.

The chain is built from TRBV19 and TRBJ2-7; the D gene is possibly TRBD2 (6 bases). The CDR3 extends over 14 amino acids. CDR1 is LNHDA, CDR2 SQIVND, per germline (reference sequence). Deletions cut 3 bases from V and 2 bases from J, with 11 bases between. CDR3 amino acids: CASSIRLETYEQYF. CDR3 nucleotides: TGTGCCAGTAGTATCCGACTAGAAACCTACGAGCAGTACTTC. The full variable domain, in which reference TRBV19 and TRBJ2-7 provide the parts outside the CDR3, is DGGITQSPKYLFRKEGQNVTLSCEQNLNHDAMYWYRQDPGQGLRLIYYSQIVNDFQKGDIAEGYSVSREKKESFPLTVTSAQKNPTAFYLCASSIRLETYEQYFGPGTRLTVT.

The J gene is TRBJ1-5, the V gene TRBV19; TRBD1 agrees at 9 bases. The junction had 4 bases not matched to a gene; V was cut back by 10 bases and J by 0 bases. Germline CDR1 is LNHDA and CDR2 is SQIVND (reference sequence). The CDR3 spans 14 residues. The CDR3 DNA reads TGTGCCACTACAGGGGGCTATAGCAATCAGCCCCAGCATTTT. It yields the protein CATTGGYSNQPQHF.

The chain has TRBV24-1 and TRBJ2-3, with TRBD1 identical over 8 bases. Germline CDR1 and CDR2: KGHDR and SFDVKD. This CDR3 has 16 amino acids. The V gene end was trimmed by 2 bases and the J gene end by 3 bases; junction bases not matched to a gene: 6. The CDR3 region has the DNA TGTGCCACCAGTGATTCCGGCCACAGGGGGACAGATACGCAGTATTTT. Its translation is CATSDSGHRGTDTQYF.

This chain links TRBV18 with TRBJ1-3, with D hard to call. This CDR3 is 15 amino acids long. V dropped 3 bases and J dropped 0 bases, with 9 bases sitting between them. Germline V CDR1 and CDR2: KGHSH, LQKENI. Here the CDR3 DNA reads TGTGCCAGCTCACCGCAGGATAACTCTGGAAACACCATATATTTT. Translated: CASSPQDNSGNTIYF.

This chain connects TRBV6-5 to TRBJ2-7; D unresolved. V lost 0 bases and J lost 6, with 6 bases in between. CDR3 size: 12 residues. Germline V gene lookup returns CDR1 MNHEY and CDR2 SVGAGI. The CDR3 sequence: CASSYSGSEQYF. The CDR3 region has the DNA TGTGCCAGCAGTTACTCGGGGTCCGAGCAGTACTTC.

The CDR3 bases are TGTGCCAGCAGGGAAGGGACAGGGTGGGACGAGCAGTACGTC. This encodes CASREGTGWDEQYV. The chain joins TRBV2 to TRBJ2-7; 9 positions match TRBD1. CDR1 is SNHLY, CDR2 FYNNEI, per germline. The CDR3 spans 14 residues.

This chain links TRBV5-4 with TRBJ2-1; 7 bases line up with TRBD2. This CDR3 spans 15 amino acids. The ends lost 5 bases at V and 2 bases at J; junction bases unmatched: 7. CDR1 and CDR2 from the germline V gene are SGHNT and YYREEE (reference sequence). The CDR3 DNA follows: TGTGCCAGCAGTCCTAGCGGAGCCGCCTACAATGAGCAGTTCTTC. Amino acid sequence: CASSPSGAAYNEQFF.

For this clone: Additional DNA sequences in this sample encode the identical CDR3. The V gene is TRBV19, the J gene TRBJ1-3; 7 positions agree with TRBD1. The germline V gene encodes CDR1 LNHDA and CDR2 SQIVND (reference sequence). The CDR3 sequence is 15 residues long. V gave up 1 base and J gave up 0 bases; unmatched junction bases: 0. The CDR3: CASSIGTGSGNTIYF. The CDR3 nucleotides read TGTGCCAGTAGTATAGGGACAGGCTCTGGAAACACCATATATTTT.

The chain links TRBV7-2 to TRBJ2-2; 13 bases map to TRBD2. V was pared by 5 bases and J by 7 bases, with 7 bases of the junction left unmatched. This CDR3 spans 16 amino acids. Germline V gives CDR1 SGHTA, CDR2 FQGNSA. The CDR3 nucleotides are TGTGCCAGCAGCACCGGACTAGCGGGAGCGGGCGGGGAGCTGTTTTTT. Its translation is CASSTGLAGAGGELFF.

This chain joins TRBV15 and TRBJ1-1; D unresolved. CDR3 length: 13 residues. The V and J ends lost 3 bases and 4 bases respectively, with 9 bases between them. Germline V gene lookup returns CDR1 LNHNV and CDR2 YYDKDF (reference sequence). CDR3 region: CATSSRVSTEAFF. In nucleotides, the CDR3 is TGTGCCACCAGCAGTAGGGTATCCACTGAAGCTTTCTTT.

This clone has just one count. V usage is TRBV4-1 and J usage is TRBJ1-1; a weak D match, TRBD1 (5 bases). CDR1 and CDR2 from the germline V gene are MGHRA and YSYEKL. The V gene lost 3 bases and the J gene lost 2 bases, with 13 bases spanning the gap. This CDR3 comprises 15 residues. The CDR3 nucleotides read TGCGCCAGCAGCCAGGAAGGGACGTCCAACACTGAAGCTTTCTTT. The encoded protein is CASSQEGTSNTEAFF.

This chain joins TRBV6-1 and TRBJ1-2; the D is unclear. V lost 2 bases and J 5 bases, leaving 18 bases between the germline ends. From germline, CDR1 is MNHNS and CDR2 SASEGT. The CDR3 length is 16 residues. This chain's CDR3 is CASSEQKGLNLYGYTF. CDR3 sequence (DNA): TGTGCCAGCAGTGAACAGAAAGGGCTCAACTTGTATGGCTACACCTTC.

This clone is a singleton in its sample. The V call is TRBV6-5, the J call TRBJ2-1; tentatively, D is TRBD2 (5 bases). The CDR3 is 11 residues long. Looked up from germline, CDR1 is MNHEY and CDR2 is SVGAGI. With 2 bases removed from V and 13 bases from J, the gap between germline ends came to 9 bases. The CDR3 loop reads CASSYREIQFF. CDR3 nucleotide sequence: TGTGCCAGCAGTTACCGGGAAATTCAGTTCTTC.

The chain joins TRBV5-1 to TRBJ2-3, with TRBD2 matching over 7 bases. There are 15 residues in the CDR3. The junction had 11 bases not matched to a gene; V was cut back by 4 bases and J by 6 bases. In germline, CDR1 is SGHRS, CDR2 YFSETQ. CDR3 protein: CASSRGDFPQDTQYF. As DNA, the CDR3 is TGCGCCAGCAGCCGGGGGGACTTCCCACAGGATACGCAGTATTTT.

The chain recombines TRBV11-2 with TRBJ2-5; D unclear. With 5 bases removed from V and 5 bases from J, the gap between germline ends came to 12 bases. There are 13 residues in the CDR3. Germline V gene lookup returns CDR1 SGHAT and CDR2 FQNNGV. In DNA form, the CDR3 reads TGTGCCAGCAGCCGACCCTCGAAGGAGACCCAGTACTTC. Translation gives CASSRPSKETQYF.

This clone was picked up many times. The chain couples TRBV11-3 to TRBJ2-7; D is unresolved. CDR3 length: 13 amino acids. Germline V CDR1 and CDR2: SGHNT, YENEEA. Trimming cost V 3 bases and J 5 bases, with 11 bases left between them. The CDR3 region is CASSFSMSDEQYF. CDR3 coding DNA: TGTGCCAGCAGCTTTTCCATGTCTGACGAGCAGTACTTC.

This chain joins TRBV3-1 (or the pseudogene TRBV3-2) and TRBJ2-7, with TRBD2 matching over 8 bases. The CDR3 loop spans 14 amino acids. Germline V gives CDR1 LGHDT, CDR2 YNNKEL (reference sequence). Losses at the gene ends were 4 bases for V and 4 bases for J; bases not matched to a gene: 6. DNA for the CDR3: TGTGCCAGCAGCCCGGGACTAGAGATTTACGAGCAGTACTTC. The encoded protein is CASSPGLEIYEQYF.

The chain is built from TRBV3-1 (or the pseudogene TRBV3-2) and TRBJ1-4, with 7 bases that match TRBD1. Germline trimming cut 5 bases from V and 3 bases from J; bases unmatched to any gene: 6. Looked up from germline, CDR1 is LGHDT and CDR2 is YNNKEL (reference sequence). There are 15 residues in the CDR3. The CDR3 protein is CASSGMRGPNEKLFF. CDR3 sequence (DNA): TGTGCCAGCAGCGGTATGAGGGGGCCTAATGAAAAACTGTTTTTT.